This T cell receptor beta chain was observed in a study of T cell responses to AZD1222 COVID-19 vaccine. Details on this clone: Its antigen is not identified.

This CDR3 is built from 15 residues. Trimming shortened V by 6 bases and J by 4 bases, and 19 bases separated the two germline ends. CDR1 is SGHNT, CDR2 YYREEE, per germline (reference sequence). Profiling relied on immunoSEQ multiplex PCR, and the TCRdb table lists in-frame clones only, not all of them. The sample gives about 170,000 clones, approximately 90% of which show up once; roughly 0.98% is in the top ten. Regarding the study as a whole: The CD4 TCRs associated with vaccination extended across spike and predominated at 160-218 and 743-854. Donors were mostly white British, more females; clonal diversity possibly underestimated.

Second-dose schedules of about 4 or about 12 weeks were combined. The sequencing here drew on peripheral blood, taken 28 days after the second AZD1222 dose. V is TRBV5-4 and J is TRBJ1-1; D gene uncertain. This clonotype was obtained from an adult who received the AZD1222 COVID-19 vaccine. CDR3 nucleotides: TGTGCCAGCACCCTCAGGTCGGCAGGTCCCACTGAAGCTTTCTTT. This encodes CASTLRSAGPTEAFF.